The entry that follows covers one T cell receptor beta chain sequence. This sample is drawn from a study of blood T cell repertoires in COVID-19. Assay: immunoSEQ multiplex PCR; the TCRdb copy retains only in-frame clones and omits some. Here the sample spans about 210,000 clones, approximately 82% being singletons. The V segment lost 3 bases and the J segment 3 bases; nucleotides outside the gene matches: 5. Per the germline V gene, CDR1 is LGHNA and CDR2 is YSLEER. This CDR3 contains 15 residues. The TCR was taken from a woman aged 40 to 50 with acute or convalescent COVID-19. The gene calls are TRBV4-3 and TRBJ2-7, with 10 bases lining up with TRBD2. Material for sequencing was peripheral blood. The DNA of the CDR3 is TGCGCCAGCAGCCACGGACTAGCGGAGAGCTACGAGCAGTACTTC. Its translation is CASSHGLAESYEQYF.